These 27 T cell receptor beta chains were all obtained from the same sample, sequenced in a study of cytomegalovirus exposure and HLA in healthy donors. The PCR used 60 Vbeta and 13 Jbeta primers. Measured with immunoSEQ multiplex PCR; TCRdb has only the in-frame clones, and not every one. The data contain 90,000 to 120,000 clones, around 72% of them singletons. The sequencing sample was made of PBMCs. The receptors stem from a woman between 35 and 50 years old in good health and CMV-seropositive.

V is TRBV19 and J is TRBJ2-2; possibly TRBD2 for D (5 bases). CDR1 is LNHDA, CDR2 SQIVND, per germline (reference sequence). The V end was cut by 5 bases, the J end by 2 bases, with 9 bases between. The CDR3 consists of 14 residues. In DNA form, the CDR3 reads TGTGCCAGTAGTCTCAGCGGAAACACCGGGGAGCTGTTTTTT. It translates to CASSLSGNTGELFF.

The chain joins TRBV29-1 to TRBJ2-7, with 11 nucleotides matching TRBD1. The germline gives CDR1 SQVTM, CDR2 ANQGSEA. The V segment lost 6 bases and the J segment 7 bases; nucleotides outside the gene matches: 2. There are 11 residues in the CDR3. In DNA form, the CDR3 reads TGCAGCGTGGACAGGGGGCGTGAGCAGTACTTC. Its protein product is CSVDRGREQYF.

The CDR3 DNA is TGTGCCAGCAGCTTAGCTGGGACAGGGAATAGTCAGCCCCAGCATTTT. Its translation: CASSLAGTGNSQPQHF. The V gene is TRBV7-2, the J gene TRBJ1-5; 9 nucleotides match TRBD1. Germline trimming cut 0 bases from V and 6 bases from J; bases unmatched to any gene: 6. The CDR3 spans 16 residues. Germline V gene sequence: CDR1 SGHTA, CDR2 FQGNSA.

This clone was recorded a few times. The chain carries TRBV29-1 and TRBJ2-5, with D perhaps TRBD1 (6 bases). The CDR3 has 13 amino acids. Germline values: CDR1 SQVTM, CDR2 ANQGSEA. The germline V and J ends were trimmed by 6 bases and 3 bases, with 14 bases remaining between them. CDR3 DNA sequence: TGCAGCGTGGAGGACAGATTCAAAGAGACCCAGTACTTC. Translation gives CSVEDRFKETQYF.

This clone is a singleton in its sample. This chain uses TRBV11-2 with TRBJ2-3, with TRBD2 matching over 9 bases. The J segment lost 7 bases and the V segment lost 0 bases, leaving 8 bases of the junction unmatched. The CDR3 loop spans 16 amino acids. Per the germline V gene, CDR1 is SGHAT and CDR2 is FQNNGV. CDR3: CASSLDPGLAGNTQYF. CDR3 DNA sequence: TGTGCCAGCAGCTTAGACCCGGGACTAGCAGGGAATACGCAGTATTTT.

This clone has more than one count but fewer than ten. The chain has TRBV11-1 and TRBJ1-6; a possible D gene is TRBD1 (6 bases). The V gene's germline CDR1 is SGHAT and CDR2 FQDESV (reference sequence). V was clipped by 1 base and J by 7 bases, with 8 bases between them. This CDR3 spans 14 amino acids. The CDR3 is CASSLEQGNSPLHF. In nucleotides, the CDR3 is TGTGCCAGCAGCTTAGAACAGGGCAATTCACCCCTCCACTTT.

This chain connects TRBV5-4 to TRBJ2-4, with D maybe TRBD2 (6 bases). V gave up 4 bases and J gave up 5 bases, with 16 bases separating them. There are 15 residues in the CDR3. Germline V lookup: CDR1 SGHNT, CDR2 YYREEE (reference sequence). The CDR3 DNA reads as TGTGCCAGCAGCCCTGGGGGTGCGGGGCAAAACATTCAGTACTTC. Its protein is CASSPGGAGQNIQYF.

The rearrangement joins TRBV5-1 to TRBJ1-2; a weak D match, TRBD1 (5 bases). This CDR3 has 15 residues. Germline CDR1 SGHRS, CDR2 YFSETQ. The ends were cut back, 1 base at V and 4 bases at J, with 14 bases in the middle. CDR3 amino acids: CASSLTGRTSYGYTF. Here the CDR3 DNA reads TGCGCCAGCAGCTTGACAGGAAGGACCTCCTATGGCTACACCTTC.

The V and J genes are TRBV5-1 and TRBJ1-3; D may be TRBD1 (6 bases). Germline CDR1 reads SGHRS; CDR2 reads YFSETQ. The CDR3 consists of 16 residues. V dropped 0 bases and J dropped 0 bases, with 10 bases sitting between them. DNA of the CDR3: TGCGCCAGCAGCTTGGCCGACAGGAGCTCTGGAAACACCATATATTTT. Translation gives CASSLADRSSGNTIYF.

This clone has a handful of counts. The chain carries TRBV7-2 and TRBJ2-1; 12 nucleotides agree with TRBD2. V lost 6 bases and J lost 7; bases outside the gene matches: 13. The CDR3 loop spans 17 amino acids. Per the germline V gene, CDR1 is SGHTA and CDR2 is FQGNSA. The CDR3 loop reads CASSRVASGGANNEQFF. In DNA form, the CDR3 reads TGTGCCAGCAGTCGAGTGGCTAGCGGGGGGGCCAATAATGAGCAGTTCTTC.

The chain carries TRBV7-2 and TRBJ2-2; 14 bases agree with TRBD2. CDR1 SGHTA and CDR2 FQGNSA come from the germline V gene. With V trimmed by 3 bases and J by 4 bases, 1 base remained unmatched. The CDR3 covers 16 residues. Written as DNA, the CDR3 is TGTGCCAGCAGCTTTGGGACTAGCGGGGGCACCGGGGAGCTGTTTTTT. Translation gives CASSFGTSGGTGELFF. Based on the CDR3 plus reference TRBV7-2 and TRBJ2-2, the full variable domain is GAGVSQSPSNKVTEKGKDVELRCDPISGHTALYWYRQSLGQGLEFLIYFQGNSAPDKSGLPSDRFSAERTGGSVSTLTIQRTQQEDSAVYLCASSFGTSGGTGELFFGEGSRLTVL.

CDR3 nucleotides: TGTGCCACCAGCAGAGGACAGGGGAACACCGGGGAGCTGTTTTTT. Amino acid sequence: CATSRGQGNTGELFF. This chain links TRBV15 with TRBJ2-2, with 7 nucleotides matching TRBD1. The germline V gene encodes CDR1 LNHNV and CDR2 YYDKDF (reference sequence). The ends lost 1 base at V and 1 base at J; junction bases unmatched: 0. The CDR3 totals 15 residues. The full variable domain, rest sourced from reference TRBV15 and TRBJ2-2, is DAMVIQNPRYQVTQFGKPVTLSCSQTLNHNVMYWYQQKSSQAPKLLFHYYDKDFNNEADTPDNFQSRRPNTSFCFLDIRSPGLGDTAMYLCATSRGQGNTGELFFGEGSRLTVL.

The rearrangement links TRBV28 to TRBJ1-2; TRBD1 matches 7 bases. From germline, CDR1 is MDHEN and CDR2 SYDVKM. The CDR3 extends over 14 amino acids. The V and J ends lost 8 bases and 4 bases, in that order; junction bases with no gene match: 10. Here the CDR3 DNA reads TGTGCCAGCCGGGTAGGGACAGCTATCTATGGCTACACCTTC. Encoded protein: CASRVGTAIYGYTF.

This clone has a count of ten or more. Additional DNA sequences in this sample encode the identical CDR3. The CDR3 loop is CSAVRGNSYEQYF. CDR3 bases: TGCAGCGCCGTCAGGGGGAACTCCTACGAGCAGTACTTC. The chain couples TRBV29-1 to TRBJ2-7; 7 bases are shared with TRBD1. The V and J ends lost 7 bases and 0 bases, in that order; junction bases with no gene match: 6. Germline V gene lookup returns CDR1 SQVTM and CDR2 ANQGSEA. The CDR3 contains 13 residues.

The chain employs TRBV6-1 and TRBJ2-7; 8 nucleotides agree with TRBD1. This CDR3 is 15 amino acids long. Germline loops: CDR1 MNHNS, CDR2 SASEGT. With V trimmed by 4 bases and J by 2 bases, 7 bases remained unmatched. CDR3 protein: CASSAGTGLTYEQYF. CDR3 DNA sequence: TGTGCCAGCAGTGCCGGGACAGGTCTCACCTACGAGCAGTACTTC.

The chain links TRBV10-3 to TRBJ1-2; D may be TRBD1 (5 bases). The germline CDR1 and CDR2 sequences are ENHRY and SYGVKD. The V end lost 3 bases, the J end lost 5 bases, and 10 bases lay between the germline ends. The CDR3 contains 13 residues. The CDR3 nucleotides are TGTGCCATCAGTGACGACAGTATATATGGCTACACCTTC. Its protein product is CAISDDSIYGYTF.

This clone has more than one count but fewer than ten. The chain employs TRBV4-2 and TRBJ1-1, with D uncertain. The CDR3 contains 13 residues. Germline V gene data show CDR1 as LGHNA and CDR2 as YNFKEQ. Trimming left V 0 bases short and J 3 bases short, with 5 bases between. CDR3 sequence reads: CASSQDIHTEAFF. Written as DNA, the CDR3 is TGTGCCAGCAGCCAAGATATCCACACTGAAGCTTTCTTT.

This clone was counted only a few times. This sequence joins TRBV5-6 and TRBJ2-7; D is ambiguous. The CDR3 covers 13 residues. V was pared by 6 bases and J by 3 bases, with 13 bases between. The germline CDR1 and CDR2 sequences are SGHDT and YYEEEE. The CDR3 loop reads CASTHFYSYEQYF. The CDR3 nucleotides are TGTGCCAGCACCCACTTCTACAGCTACGAGCAGTACTTC.

The chain has TRBV30 and TRBJ2-2; TRBD1 matches at 8 bases. The germline V gene has CDR1 GTSNPN and CDR2 SVGIG (reference sequence). Losses at the gene ends were 7 bases for V and 4 bases for J; bases not matched to a gene: 11. CDR3 length: 15 amino acids. The CDR3 is CAYRRGRVGTGELFF. CDR3 in DNA: TGTGCCTACCGCAGGGGGCGGGTGGGCACCGGGGAGCTGTTTTTT.

The chain couples TRBV4-2 to TRBJ1-5, with 8 positions matching TRBD1. CDR1 and CDR2 from the germline V gene are LGHNA and YNFKEQ. V was pared by 1 base and J by 3 bases, with 8 bases of the junction left unmatched. This CDR3 contains 17 residues. CDR3 sequence (DNA): TGTGCCAGCAGCCAAGTAAACTCAGGGGGCCTCAATCAGCCCCAGCATTTT. The encoded protein is CASSQVNSGGLNQPQHF.

The V and J genes are TRBV4-1 and TRBJ2-7; D remains ambiguous. V shed 5 bases and J shed 0 bases, with 20 bases lying between them. This CDR3 comprises 17 residues. Germline V gene data show CDR1 as MGHRA and CDR2 as YSYEKL. CDR3 sequence (DNA): TGCGCCAGCAGCGTTTTGTCGGTCTCAATCCTCTCCTACGAGCAGTACTTC. Protein product: CASSVLSVSILSYEQYF.

The J gene is TRBJ2-5, the V gene TRBV7-2, with D perhaps TRBD1 (5 bases). V was trimmed by 8 bases and J by 4 bases, leaving 17 bases between them. Per germline, CDR1 SGHTA and CDR2 FQGNSA. The CDR3 spans 14 residues. The CDR3 DNA reads TGTGCCAGCTCACGGACCATAGGGGCAGAGACCCAGTACTTC. It specifies CASSRTIGAETQYF.

The V gene is TRBV6-5, the J gene TRBJ1-1, with D uncertain. V gave up 3 bases and J gave up 3 bases, with 11 bases separating them. The CDR3 is made up of 14 amino acids. Germline-derived CDR1 and CDR2 are MNHEY and SVGAGI. The CDR3, as DNA: TGTGCCAGCAGTTATGACGGGCGGGACACTGAAGCTTTCTTT. Translated, it gives CASSYDGRDTEAFF.

The chain links TRBV7-8 to TRBJ1-1; 9 bases agree with TRBD1. V was clipped by 4 bases and J by 5 bases; unmatched bases: 8. The CDR3 has 15 amino acids. In germline, CDR1 is SGHVS, CDR2 FQNEAQ. The CDR3 DNA follows: TGTGCCAGCAGCTCATCACAGGGGGCGATTACTGAAGCTTTCTTT. The encoded protein is CASSSSQGAITEAFF.

This clone was seen a handful of times. The chain links TRBV9 to TRBJ2-1; TRBD2 is a possible D gene (6 bases). The germline V gene encodes CDR1 SGDLS and CDR2 YYNGEE. The CDR3 length is 14 residues. V dropped 0 bases and J dropped 5 bases, with 9 bases sitting between them. CDR3: CASSVVGGNNEQFF. The CDR3 bases are TGTGCCAGCAGCGTAGTCGGCGGGAACAATGAGCAGTTCTTC.

This chain connects TRBV9 to TRBJ2-3; a possible D gene is TRBD2 (5 bases). Germline CDR1 is SGDLS and CDR2 is YYNGEE. V was trimmed by 0 bases and J by 7 bases, leaving 15 bases between them. The CDR3 has 15 residues. This CDR3 is CASSVGPVVGNTQYF. The CDR3 DNA sequence: TGTGCCAGCAGCGTAGGTCCGGTCGTCGGGAATACGCAGTATTTT.

The V and J genes are TRBV11-2 and TRBJ1-2; possibly TRBD1 for D (5 bases). Germline V gene lookup returns CDR1 SGHAT and CDR2 FQNNGV. This CDR3 is 18 amino acids long. Trimming left V 0 bases short and J 0 bases short, with 17 bases between. The DNA for the CDR3 is TGTGCCAGCAGCTTAGAGTCGGCAGGGTCGTCGCCTAACTATGGCTACACCTTC. This codes for CASSLESAGSSPNYGYTF.